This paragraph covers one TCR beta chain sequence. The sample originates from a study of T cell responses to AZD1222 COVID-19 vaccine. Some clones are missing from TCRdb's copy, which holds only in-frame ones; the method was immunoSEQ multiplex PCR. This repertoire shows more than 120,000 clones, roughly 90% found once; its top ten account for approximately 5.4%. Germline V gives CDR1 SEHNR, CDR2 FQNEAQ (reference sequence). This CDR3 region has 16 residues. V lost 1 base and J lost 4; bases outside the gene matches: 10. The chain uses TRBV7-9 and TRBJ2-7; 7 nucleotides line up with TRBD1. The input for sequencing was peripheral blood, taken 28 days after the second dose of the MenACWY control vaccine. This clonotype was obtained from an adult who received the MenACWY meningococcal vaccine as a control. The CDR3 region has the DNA TGTGCCAGCAGCTTAGGGCCAACAGGGGCCGGGTACGAGCAGTACTTC. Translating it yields CASSLGPTGAGYEQYF.